The clone carrying this T cell receptor (beta chain) was seen a single time. The antigen is undetermined. From RNA transcripts, TCR beta CDR3 regions were amplified. The TCR CDR3 was amplified in a first-round RT-PCR using the HTBI primer set. TCRdb fed the multiplex PCR reads into MiXCR, producing one record per CDR3 protein. This sample yields some 510,000 distinct CDR3 sequences, of which around 45% are seen a single time; just over 8% belongs to the top ten. This entry belongs to a study of T cells in Graves' hyperthyroidism and ophthalmopathy. Points from the study as a whole: Using 13 V-J features, a model discriminated ophthalmopathy from stable hyperthyroidism.

Pregnant or lactating patients were excluded, as were those with uncontrolled infection or other autoimmune disease. The CDR3 is 14 amino acids. Trimming removed 8 bases at V and 8 bases at J, with 21 bases between. Germline CDR1 SNHLY, CDR2 FYNNEI. The chain is built from TRBV2 and TRBJ1-2, with no clear D. Material: peripheral blood or thyroid tissue (not recorded which). The source is a woman under 30 with Graves' hyperthyroidism. CDR3 amino acids: CASSLIAPTIGYTF. The CDR3 DNA is TGTGCCAGCTCATTAATAGCACCTACTATCGGCTACACCTTC. Full variable domain (missing parts from reference TRBV2 and TRBJ1-2): EPEVTQTPSHQVTQMGQEVILRCVPISNHLYFYWYRQILGQKVEFLVSFYNNEISEKSEIFDDQFSVERPDGSNFTLKIRSTKLEDSAMYFCASSLIAPTIGYTFGSGTRLTVV.